These T cell receptor beta chains were read from a single sample in a study of T cell responses to AZD1222 COVID-19 vaccine. Only in-frame clones appear in the TCRdb table, and some are missing; sequencing was by immunoSEQ multiplex PCR. The sample yields 110,000 or so clones, about 86% seen once. Here the sequenced sample was peripheral blood, taken on day 0 of AZD1222 vaccination. All receptors come from an adult in good health. CDR3s include the opening cysteine and the closing phenylalanine or tryptophan. Fields, in order: D gene, clone size, J gene, V gene, CDR3 protein, CDR3 DNA. D genes are given only for firm matches. Some rows have no size entry. The others give once, few or many, or a class for an expanded clone.

D: TRBD2; size: .; J: TRBJ2-1; V: TRBV9; CDR3: CASSVGTSGTYYNEQFF; DNA: TGTGCCAGCAGCGTGGGGACTAGCGGGACTTATTACAATGAGCAGTTCTTC
D: .; size: .; J: TRBJ2-3; V: TRBV5-6; CDR3: CASSLGVAPDTDTQYF; DNA: TGTGCCAGCAGCTTGGGGGTAGCGCCTGATACAGATACGCAGTATTTT
D: TRBD2; size: .; J: TRBJ2-2; V: TRBV29-1; CDR3: CSASTSGRGGELFF; DNA: TGCAGCGCCTCGACTAGCGGGAGGGGTGGGGAGCTGTTTTTT
D: .; size: .; J: TRBJ1-6; V: TRBV28; CDR3: CASSANRGENSPLHF; DNA: TGTGCCAGCAGCGCTAACAGAGGGGAAAATTCACCCCTCCACTTT
D: TRBD1; size: .; J: TRBJ1-6; V: TRBV13; CDR3: CASSPPPGQGGNSPLHF; DNA: TGTGCCAGCAGCCCCCCTCCCGGACAGGGTGGAAATTCACCCCTCCACTTT
D: .; size: .; J: TRBJ2-7; V: TRBV7-9; CDR3: CASSLVGTSYEQYF; DNA: TGTGCCAGCAGCTTAGTCGGCACCTCCTACGAGCAGTACTTC
D: TRBD1; size: .; J: TRBJ1-6; V: TRBV9; CDR3: CASSTTGTGYSPLHF; DNA: TGTGCCAGCAGCACCACCGGGACAGGGTATTCACCCCTCCACTTT
D: TRBD1; size: .; J: TRBJ2-3; V: TRBV25-1; CDR3: CASRYRGQGDTQYF; DNA: TGTGCCAGCAGATACAGGGGGCAGGGAGATACGCAGTATTTT
D: .; size: .; J: TRBJ1-5; V: TRBV28; CDR3: CASSLNSNQPQHF; DNA: TGTGCCAGCAGTCTTAATAGCAATCAGCCCCAGCATTTT
D: .; size: .; J: TRBJ2-3; V: TRBV3-1/TRBV3-2; CDR3: CASSQGWSDTQYF; DNA: TGTGCCAGCAGCCAAGGTTGGTCGGATACGCAGTATTTT
D: TRBD2; size: .; J: TRBJ2-5; V: TRBV3-1/TRBV3-2; CDR3: CATSTSGIGVTQYF; DNA: TGTGCCACCTCGACTAGCGGGATTGGAGTGACCCAGTACTTC
D: TRBD1; size: once; J: TRBJ1-5; V: TRBV5-1; CDR3: CASSRDSTNQPQHF; DNA: TGCGCCAGCAGTCGGGACAGCACCAATCAGCCCCAGCATTTT
D: .; size: .; J: TRBJ2-7; V: TRBV28; CDR3: CASSSLNKQYF; DNA: TGTGCCAGCAGTTCCCTCAACAAGCAGTACTTC
D: .; size: once; J: TRBJ1-2; V: TRBV2; CDR3: CASSIIGTLGYTF; DNA: TGTGCCAGCAGTATAATCGGGACGTTAGGCTACACCTTC
D: .; size: .; J: TRBJ2-1; V: TRBV29-1; CDR3: CSAAKNPDTYNEQFF; DNA: TGCAGCGCCGCGAAAAACCCAGATACCTACAATGAGCAGTTCTTC